This T cell receptor (beta chain) was documented in a study of blood T cells in healthy people across ages. General study results and limits: Any conclusive comparison of naive versus antigen-experienced cells was prevented by using unsorted PBMCs. Roughly linearly, TCR beta diversity per million T cells fell as age increased.

Those donating, healthy Caucasian individuals from Russia, were aged about 6 to 90. Drawing of peripheral blood yielded 8.5 to 10 milliliters from each donor. V lost 4 bases and J 2 bases, leaving 14 bases between the germline ends. Germline V gene sequence: CDR1 MNHEY, CDR2 SMNVEV (reference sequence). This CDR3 has 15 amino acids. Combining a sample-barcoded 5' primer with a J-beta primer mix, a second PCR ran for roughly 6 to 12 cycles. Using its own MiXCR run on the 5' RACE reads, TCRdb lists one record per CDR3 protein. Among about 1.4 million distinct CDR3 sequences listed, approximately 59% were seen once. On this clonotype: What it binds is unknown.

The source material was blood. The J gene is TRBJ2-5, the V gene TRBV27; D call uncertain. The receptor comes from a man aged 18 to 29 in good health. In nucleotides, the CDR3 is TGTGCCAGCAGTTCGATTCAACAGAAACAAGAGACCCAGTACTTC. Protein product: CASSSIQQKQETQYF.